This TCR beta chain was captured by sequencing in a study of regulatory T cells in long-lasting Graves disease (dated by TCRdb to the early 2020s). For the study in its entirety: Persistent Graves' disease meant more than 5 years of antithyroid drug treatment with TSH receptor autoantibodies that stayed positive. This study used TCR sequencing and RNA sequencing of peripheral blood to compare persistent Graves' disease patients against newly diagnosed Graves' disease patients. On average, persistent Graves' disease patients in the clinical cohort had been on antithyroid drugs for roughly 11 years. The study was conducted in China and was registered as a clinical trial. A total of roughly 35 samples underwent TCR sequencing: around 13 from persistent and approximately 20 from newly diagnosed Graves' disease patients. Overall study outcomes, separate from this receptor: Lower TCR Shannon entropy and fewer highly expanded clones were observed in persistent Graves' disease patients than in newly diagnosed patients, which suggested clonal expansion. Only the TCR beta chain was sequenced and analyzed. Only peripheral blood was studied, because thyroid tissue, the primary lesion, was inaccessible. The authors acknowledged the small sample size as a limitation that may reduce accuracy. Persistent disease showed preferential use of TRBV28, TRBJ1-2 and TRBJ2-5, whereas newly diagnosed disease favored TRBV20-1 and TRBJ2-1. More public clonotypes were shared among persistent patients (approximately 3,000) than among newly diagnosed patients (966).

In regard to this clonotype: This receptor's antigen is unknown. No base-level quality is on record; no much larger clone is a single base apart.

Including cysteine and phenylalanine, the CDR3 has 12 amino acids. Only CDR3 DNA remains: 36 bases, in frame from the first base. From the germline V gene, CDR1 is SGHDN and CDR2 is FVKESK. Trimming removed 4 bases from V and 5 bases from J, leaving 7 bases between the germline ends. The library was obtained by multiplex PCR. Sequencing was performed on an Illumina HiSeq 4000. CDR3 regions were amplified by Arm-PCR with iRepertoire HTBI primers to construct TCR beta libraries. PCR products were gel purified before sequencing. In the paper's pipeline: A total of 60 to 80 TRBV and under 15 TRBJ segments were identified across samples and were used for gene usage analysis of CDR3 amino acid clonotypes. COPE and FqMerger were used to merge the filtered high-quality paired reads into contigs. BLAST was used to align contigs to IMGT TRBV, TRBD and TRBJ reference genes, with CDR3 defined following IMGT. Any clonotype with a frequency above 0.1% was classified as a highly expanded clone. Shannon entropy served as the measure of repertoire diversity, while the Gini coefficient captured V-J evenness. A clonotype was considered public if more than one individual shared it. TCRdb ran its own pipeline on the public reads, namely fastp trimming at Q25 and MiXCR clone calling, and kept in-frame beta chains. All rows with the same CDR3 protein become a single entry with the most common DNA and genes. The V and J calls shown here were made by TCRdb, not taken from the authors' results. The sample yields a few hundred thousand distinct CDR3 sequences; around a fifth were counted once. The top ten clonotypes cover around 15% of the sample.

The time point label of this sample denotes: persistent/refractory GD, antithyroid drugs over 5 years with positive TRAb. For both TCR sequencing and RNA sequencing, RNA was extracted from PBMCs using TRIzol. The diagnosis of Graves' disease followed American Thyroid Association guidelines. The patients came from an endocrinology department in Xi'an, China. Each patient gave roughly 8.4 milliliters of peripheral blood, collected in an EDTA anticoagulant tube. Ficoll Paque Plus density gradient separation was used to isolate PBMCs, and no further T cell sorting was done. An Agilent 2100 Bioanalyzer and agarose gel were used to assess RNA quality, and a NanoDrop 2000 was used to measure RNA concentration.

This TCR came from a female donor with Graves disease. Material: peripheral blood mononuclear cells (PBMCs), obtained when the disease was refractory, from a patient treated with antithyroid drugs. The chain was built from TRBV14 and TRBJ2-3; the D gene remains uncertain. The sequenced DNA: TGTGCCAGCAGCCTAGGAAGAGATACGCAGTATTTT. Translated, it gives CASSLGRDTQYF.